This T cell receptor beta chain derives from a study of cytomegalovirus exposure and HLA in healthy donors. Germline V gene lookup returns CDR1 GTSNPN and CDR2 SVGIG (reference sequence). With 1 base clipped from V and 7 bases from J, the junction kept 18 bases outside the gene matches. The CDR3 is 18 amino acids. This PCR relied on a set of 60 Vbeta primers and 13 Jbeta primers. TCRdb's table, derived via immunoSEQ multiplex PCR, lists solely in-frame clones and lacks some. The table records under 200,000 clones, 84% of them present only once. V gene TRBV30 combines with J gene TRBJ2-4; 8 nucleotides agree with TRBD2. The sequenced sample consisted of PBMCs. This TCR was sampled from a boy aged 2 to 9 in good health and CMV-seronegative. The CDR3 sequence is CAWSGVSAGGPVGNIQYF. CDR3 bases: TGTGCCTGGAGTGGGGTGTCGGCGGGGGGTCCTGTTGGGAACATTCAGTACTTC.